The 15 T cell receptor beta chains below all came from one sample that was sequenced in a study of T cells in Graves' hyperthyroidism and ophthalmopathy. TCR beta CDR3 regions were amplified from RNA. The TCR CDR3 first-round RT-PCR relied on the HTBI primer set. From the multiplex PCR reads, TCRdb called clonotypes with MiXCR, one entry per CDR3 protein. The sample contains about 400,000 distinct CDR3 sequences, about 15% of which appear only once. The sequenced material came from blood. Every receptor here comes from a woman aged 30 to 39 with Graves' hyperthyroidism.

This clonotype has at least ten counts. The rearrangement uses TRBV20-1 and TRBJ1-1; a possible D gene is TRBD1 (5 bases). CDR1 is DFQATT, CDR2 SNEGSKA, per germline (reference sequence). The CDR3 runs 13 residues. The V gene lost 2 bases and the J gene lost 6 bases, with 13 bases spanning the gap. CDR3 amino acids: CSARMQGRSEAFF. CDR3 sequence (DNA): TGCAGTGCTAGAATGCAGGGCAGGTCTGAAGCTTTCTTT.

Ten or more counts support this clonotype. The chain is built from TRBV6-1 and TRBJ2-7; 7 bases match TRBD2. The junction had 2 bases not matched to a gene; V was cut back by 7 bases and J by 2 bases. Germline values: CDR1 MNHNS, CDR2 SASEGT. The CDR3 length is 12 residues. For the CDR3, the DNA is TGTGCCAGCATGGGACTACCCTACGAGCAGTACTTC. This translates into CASMGLPYEQYF.

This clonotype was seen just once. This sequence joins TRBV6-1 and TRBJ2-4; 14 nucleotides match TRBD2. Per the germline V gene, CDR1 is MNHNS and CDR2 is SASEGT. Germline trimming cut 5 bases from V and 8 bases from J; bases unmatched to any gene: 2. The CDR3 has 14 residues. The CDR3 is CASSQTSGRDIQYF. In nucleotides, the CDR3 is TGTGCCAGCAGTCAGACTAGCGGGAGGGACATTCAGTACTTC.

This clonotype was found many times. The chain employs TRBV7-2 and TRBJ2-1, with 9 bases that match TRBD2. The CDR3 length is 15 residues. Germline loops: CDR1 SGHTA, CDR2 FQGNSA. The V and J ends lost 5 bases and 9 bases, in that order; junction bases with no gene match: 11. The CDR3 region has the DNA TGTGCCAGCAGCCGGACGAGCGGGAGGAGAGGTGAGCAGTTCTTC. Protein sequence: CASSRTSGRRGEQFF. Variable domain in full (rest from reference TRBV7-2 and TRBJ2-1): GAGVSQSPSNKVTEKGKDVELRCDPISGHTALYWYRQSLGQGLEFLIYFQGNSAPDKSGLPSDRFSAERTGGSVSTLTIQRTQQEDSAVYLCASSRTSGRRGEQFFGPGTRLTVL.

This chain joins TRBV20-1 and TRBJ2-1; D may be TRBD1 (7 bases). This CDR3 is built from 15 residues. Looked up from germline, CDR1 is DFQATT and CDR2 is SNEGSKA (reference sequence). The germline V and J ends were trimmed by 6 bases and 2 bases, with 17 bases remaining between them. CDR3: CSAAPQGGPYNEQFF. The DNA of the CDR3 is TGCAGTGCAGCCCCCCAGGGGGGCCCCTACAATGAGCAGTTCTTC.

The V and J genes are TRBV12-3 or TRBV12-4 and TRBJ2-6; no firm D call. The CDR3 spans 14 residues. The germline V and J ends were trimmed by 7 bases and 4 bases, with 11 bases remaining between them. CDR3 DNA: TGTGCCAGCACCTCTCTGGGCGGGGCCAACGTCCTGACTTTC. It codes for CASTSLGGANVLTF.

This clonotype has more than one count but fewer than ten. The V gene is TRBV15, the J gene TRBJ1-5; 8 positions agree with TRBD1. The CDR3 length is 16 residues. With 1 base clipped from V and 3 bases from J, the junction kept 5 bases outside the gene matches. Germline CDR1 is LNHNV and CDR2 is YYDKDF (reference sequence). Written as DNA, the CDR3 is TGTGCCACCAGCAGAGGCGTACAGGGGGTCAATCAGCCCCAGCATTTT. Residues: CATSRGVQGVNQPQHF.

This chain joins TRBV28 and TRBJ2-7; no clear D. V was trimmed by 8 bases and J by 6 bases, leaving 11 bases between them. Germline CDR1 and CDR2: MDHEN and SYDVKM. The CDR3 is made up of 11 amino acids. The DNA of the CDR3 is TGTGCCAGCGTAGGTGGTGTCGAGCAGTACTTC. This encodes CASVGGVEQYF.

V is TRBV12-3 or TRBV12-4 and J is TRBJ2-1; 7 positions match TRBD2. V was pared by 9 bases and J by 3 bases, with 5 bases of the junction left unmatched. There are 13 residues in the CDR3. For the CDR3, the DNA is TGTGCCAGTGTGGGGGGGTACTACAATGAGCAGTTCTTC. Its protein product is CASVGGYYNEQFF.

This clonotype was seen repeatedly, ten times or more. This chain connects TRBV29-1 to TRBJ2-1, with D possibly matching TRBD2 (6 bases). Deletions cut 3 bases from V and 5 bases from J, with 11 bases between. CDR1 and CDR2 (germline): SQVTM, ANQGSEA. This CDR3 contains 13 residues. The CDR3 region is CSVDGSGNNEQFF. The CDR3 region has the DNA TGCAGCGTTGATGGTAGCGGAAACAATGAGCAGTTCTTC.

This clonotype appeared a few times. CDR3 in amino acids: CASSRTGDIQYF. CDR3 sequence (DNA): TGCGCCAGCAGCCGCACAGGGGACATTCAGTACTTC. The chain carries TRBV5-1 and TRBJ2-4; 7 bases map to TRBD1. The V gene end was trimmed by 4 bases and the J gene end by 8 bases; junction bases not matched to a gene: 3. The CDR3 loop spans 12 amino acids. Germline CDR1 reads SGHRS; CDR2 reads YFSETQ.

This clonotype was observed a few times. The CDR3 nucleotides read TGTGCCAGCAGTGAACCCGGGACAGGAAATCAGCCCCAGCATTTT. It codes for CASSEPGTGNQPQHF. The chain has TRBV25-1 and TRBJ1-5; 8 nucleotides agree with TRBD1. This CDR3 has 15 residues. CDR1 is MGHDK, CDR2 SYGVNS, per germline. The V gene end was trimmed by 2 bases and the J gene end by 4 bases; junction bases not matched to a gene: 4.

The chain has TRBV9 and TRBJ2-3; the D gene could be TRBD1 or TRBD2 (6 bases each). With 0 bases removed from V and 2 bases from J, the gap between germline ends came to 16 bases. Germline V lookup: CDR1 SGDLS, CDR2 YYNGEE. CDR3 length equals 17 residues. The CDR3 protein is CASSVDGGRNPTDTQYF. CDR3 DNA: TGTGCCAGCAGCGTAGACGGGGGCAGGAACCCCACAGATACGCAGTATTTT.

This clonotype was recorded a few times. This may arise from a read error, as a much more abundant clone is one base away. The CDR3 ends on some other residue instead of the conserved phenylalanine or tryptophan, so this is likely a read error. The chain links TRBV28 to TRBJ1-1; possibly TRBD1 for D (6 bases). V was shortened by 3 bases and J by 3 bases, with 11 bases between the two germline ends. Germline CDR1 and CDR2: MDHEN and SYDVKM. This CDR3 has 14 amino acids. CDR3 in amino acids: CASSLAGAYTEAFL. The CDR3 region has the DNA TGTGCCAGCAGTTTGGCAGGGGCATACACTGAAGCTTTCCTT.

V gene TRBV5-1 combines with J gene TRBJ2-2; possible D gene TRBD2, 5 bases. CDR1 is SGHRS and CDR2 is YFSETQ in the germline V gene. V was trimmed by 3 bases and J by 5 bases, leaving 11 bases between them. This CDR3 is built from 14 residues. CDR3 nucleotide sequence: TGCGCCAGCAGCTCCGGGGAAGGAACCGGGGAGCTGTTTTTT. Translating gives CASSSGEGTGELFF.